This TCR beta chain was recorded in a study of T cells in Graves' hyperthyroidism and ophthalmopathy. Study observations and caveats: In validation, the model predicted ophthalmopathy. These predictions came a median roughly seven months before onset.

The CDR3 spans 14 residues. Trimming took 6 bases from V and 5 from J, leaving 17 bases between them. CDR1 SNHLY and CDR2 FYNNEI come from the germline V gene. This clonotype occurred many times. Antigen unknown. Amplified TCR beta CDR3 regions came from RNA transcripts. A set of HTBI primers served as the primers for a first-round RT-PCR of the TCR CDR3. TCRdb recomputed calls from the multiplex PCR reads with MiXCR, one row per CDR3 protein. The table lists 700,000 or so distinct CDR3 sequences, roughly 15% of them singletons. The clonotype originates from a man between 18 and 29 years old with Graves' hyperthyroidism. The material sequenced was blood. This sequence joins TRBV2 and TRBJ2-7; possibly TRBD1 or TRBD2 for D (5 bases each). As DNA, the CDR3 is TGTGCCAGCAGCGAGGGGCGTAGCAGGAACGAGCAGTACTTC. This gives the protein CASSEGRSRNEQYF.